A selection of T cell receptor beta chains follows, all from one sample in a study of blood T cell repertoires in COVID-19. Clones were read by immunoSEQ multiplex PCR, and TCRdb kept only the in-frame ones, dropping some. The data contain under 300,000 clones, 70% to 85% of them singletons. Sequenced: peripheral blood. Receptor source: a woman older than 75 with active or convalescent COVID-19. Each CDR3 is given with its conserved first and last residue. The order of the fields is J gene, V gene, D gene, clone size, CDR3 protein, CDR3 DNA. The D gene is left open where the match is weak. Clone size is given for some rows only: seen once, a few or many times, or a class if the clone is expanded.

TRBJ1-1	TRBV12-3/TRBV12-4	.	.	CASSRRGEAFF	TGTGCCAGCAGCCGTCGCGGGGAAGCTTTCTTT
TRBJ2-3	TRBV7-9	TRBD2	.	CASSLSGGRTDTQYF	TGTGCCAGCAGCTTAAGCGGGGGACGAACAGATACGCAGTATTTT
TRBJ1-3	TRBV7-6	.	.	CASSQQAGNSGNTIYF	TGTGCCAGCAGCCAACAGGCAGGGAACTCTGGAAACACCATATATTTT
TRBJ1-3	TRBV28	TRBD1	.	CASQGLTRPGQGPSSGNTIYF	TGTGCCAGCCAGGGGTTAACGCGACCGGGACAGGGCCCGAGCTCTGGAAACACCATATATTTT
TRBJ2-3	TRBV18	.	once	CASSPYMEISADTQYF	TGTGCCAGCTCACCATACATGGAGATTAGCGCAGATACGCAGTATTTT
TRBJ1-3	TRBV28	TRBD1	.	CATGRQGANTIYF	TGTGCCACCGGAAGGCAGGGGGCAAACACCATATATTTT
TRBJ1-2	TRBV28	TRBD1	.	CASTPGGKNYGYTF	TGTGCCAGCACCCCAGGGGGAAAGAACTATGGCTACACCTTC
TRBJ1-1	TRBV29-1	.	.	CSVGSGGGTEAFF	TGCAGCGTGGGGAGCGGGGGCGGCACTGAAGCTTTCTTT
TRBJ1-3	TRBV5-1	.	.	CASSRSGNTIYF	TGCGCCAGCAGCAGGAGTGGAAACACCATATATTTT
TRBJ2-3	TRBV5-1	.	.	CASSGGAVPDTQYF	TGCGCCAGCAGCGGGGGGGCCGTGCCAGATACGCAGTATTTT
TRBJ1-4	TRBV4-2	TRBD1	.	CASRGQGGDEKLFF	TGTGCCAGCAGGGGACAGGGGGGGGATGAAAAACTGTTTTTT
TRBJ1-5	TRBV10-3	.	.	CATGGMESNQPQHF	TGTGCCACAGGAGGGATGGAAAGCAATCAGCCCCAGCATTTT
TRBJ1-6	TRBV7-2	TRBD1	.	CASSLGDRDNSPLHF	TGTGCCAGCAGCTTAGGGGACAGAGATAATTCACCCCTCCACTTT
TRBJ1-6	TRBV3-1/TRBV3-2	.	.	CASTNHRSPLHF	TGTGCCAGCACTAACCACCGGTCACCCCTCCACTTT
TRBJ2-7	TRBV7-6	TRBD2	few	CASSLGLAGVGYEQYF	TGTGCCAGCAGCTTAGGGCTAGCGGGAGTGGGCTACGAGCAGTACTTC
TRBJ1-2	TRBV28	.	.	CASSWGGTTPYDGYTF	TGTGCCAGCAGTTGGGGAGGGACTACCCCCTATGATGGCTACACCTTC
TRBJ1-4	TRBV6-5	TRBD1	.	CASSYSHRGRSGKLFF	TGTGCCAGCAGTTACTCCCACAGGGGGCGAAGTGGAAAACTGTTTTTT
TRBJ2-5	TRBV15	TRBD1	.	CATSRVDDRGRTQYF	TGTGCCACCAGCAGAGTCGATGACAGGGGTCGAACCCAGTACTTC
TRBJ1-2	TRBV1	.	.	CTSSQAGYEYGYTF	TGCACCAGCAGCCAAGCGGGGTATGAGTATGGCTACACCTTC
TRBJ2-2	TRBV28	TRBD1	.	CASRVPVGQGARELFF	TGTGCCAGCAGAGTCCCCGTGGGACAGGGGGCCCGGGAGCTGTTTTTT
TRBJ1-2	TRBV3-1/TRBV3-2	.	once	CASSPLQGINGYTF	TGTGCCAGCAGCCCCCTTCAGGGTATAAATGGCTACACCTTC
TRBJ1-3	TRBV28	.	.	CASSLGAAGNTIYF	TGTGCCAGCAGTTTGGGGGCGGCTGGAAACACCATATATTTT
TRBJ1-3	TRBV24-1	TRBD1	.	CATSDGRTGGFSGNTIYF	TGTGCCACCAGTGATGGGCGGACAGGGGGTTTCTCTGGAAACACCATATATTTT
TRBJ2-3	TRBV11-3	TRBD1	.	CASSSGGQGGFADTQYF	TGTGCCAGCAGCTCCGGGGGACAGGGAGGTTTTGCAGATACGCAGTATTTT
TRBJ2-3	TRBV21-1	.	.	CASSRTDNHGTDTQYF	TGTGCCAGCAGCAGAACTGATAACCACGGCACAGATACGCAGTATTTT
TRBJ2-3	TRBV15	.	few	CATRNPSVGLSDTQYF	TGTGCCACCAGAAACCCTAGCGTCGGTTTGTCGGATACGCAGTATTTT
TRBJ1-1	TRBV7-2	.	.	CASSARGFTEAFF	TGTGCCAGCAGCGCCAGGGGATTCACTGAAGCTTTCTTT
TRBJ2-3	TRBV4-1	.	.	CASRSGQTYTDTQYF	TGCGCCAGCAGATCGGGTCAGACCTACACAGATACGCAGTATTTT
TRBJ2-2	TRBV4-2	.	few	CASSRSGWDPGETGELFF	TGTGCCAGCAGCCGAAGCGGGTGGGACCCCGGGGAGACCGGGGAGCTGTTTTTT
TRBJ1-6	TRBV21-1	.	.	CASSAPRPGQGEANSPLHF	TGTGCCAGCAGCGCACCTCGTCCTGGACAGGGAGAGGCTAATTCACCCCTCCACTTT
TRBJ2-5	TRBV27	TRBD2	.	CASSRLAGGLQETQYF	TGTGCCAGCAGTCGACTAGCGGGAGGGTTACAAGAGACCCAGTACTTC
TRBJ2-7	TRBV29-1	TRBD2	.	CSVVGLAGSEQYF	TGCAGCGTTGTGGGTCTAGCGGGAAGCGAGCAGTACTTC
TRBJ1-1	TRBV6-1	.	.	CASREGARGNTEAFF	TGTGCCAGCAGAGAAGGGGCCAGGGGTAACACTGAAGCTTTCTTT
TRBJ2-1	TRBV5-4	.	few	CASSFRGTASSSSYNEQFF	TGTGCCAGCAGCTTCCGCGGGACTGCCAGCTCGAGCTCCTACAATGAGCAGTTCTTC
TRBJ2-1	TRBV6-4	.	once	CASSLTGAVGNEQFF	TGTGCCAGCAGCCTTACCGGAGCGGTCGGCAATGAGCAGTTCTTC
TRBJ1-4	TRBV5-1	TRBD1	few	CASSSGGFNEKLFF	TGCGCCAGCAGCTCAGGGGGATTTAATGAAAAACTGTTTTTT
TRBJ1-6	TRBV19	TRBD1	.	CASSMGTGIFSPLHF	TGTGCCAGTAGTATGGGGACAGGGATATTTTCACCCCTCCACTTT
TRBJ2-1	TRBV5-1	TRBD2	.	CASSLWSSGANNEQFF	TGCGCCAGCAGCTTATGGTCTAGCGGGGCCAACAATGAGCAGTTCTTC
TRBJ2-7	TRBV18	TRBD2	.	CASSLTKRLADNEQYF	TGTGCCAGCTCACTTACCAAACGACTAGCGGACAACGAGCAGTACTTC
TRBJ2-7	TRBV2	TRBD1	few	CASSGDRVFEQYF	TGTGCCAGCAGTGGAGACAGGGTCTTCGAGCAGTACTTC
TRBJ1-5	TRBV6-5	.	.	CASKEQYSNQPQHF	TGTGCCAGCAAGGAGCAGTATAGCAATCAGCCCCAGCATTTT
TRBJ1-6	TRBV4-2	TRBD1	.	CASSPLRNFWDRGSNSPLHF	TGTGCCAGCAGCCCCCTACGCAATTTCTGGGACAGGGGGTCCAATTCACCCCTCCACTTT
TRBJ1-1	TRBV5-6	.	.	CASSLAWGGGRTEAFF	TGTGCCAGCAGCTTGGCGTGGGGCGGGGGGAGGACTGAAGCTTTCTTT
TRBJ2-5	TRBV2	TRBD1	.	CASSPGQGGETQYF	TGTGCCAGCAGTCCGGGACAGGGAGGAGAGACCCAGTACTTC
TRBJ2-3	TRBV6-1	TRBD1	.	CASSERGTGGTGTQYF	TGTGCCAGCAGTGAAAGAGGGACAGGGGGCACTGGTACGCAGTATTTT
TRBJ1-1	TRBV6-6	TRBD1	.	CASSYGQVINTEAFF	TGTGCCAGCAGTTACGGACAGGTGATTAACACTGAAGCTTTCTTT
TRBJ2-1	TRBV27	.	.	CASSMRLRTSGNEQFF	TGTGCCAGCAGCATGAGACTACGCACCTCCGGCAATGAGCAGTTCTTC
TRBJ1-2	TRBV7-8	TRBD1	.	CASSLGTGQGLYGYTF	TGTGCCAGCAGCTTAGGAACGGGACAGGGCCTCTATGGCTACACCTTC